This T cell receptor beta chain was found in a study of yellow fever vaccine responses in identical twins. Study-level findings and limits: Convergence reportedly seemed to mark part of the twins' vaccine T cell response, with personalization marking the rest.

The germline gives CDR1 SGHAT, CDR2 FQDESV (reference sequence). Trimming stripped 5 bases from V and 2 bases from J, with 12 bases between. This CDR3 region has 14 residues. TCRdb itself ran the RT-PCR reads through MiXCR, one entry per CDR3 protein. This table has over 15,000 distinct CDR3 sequences, approximately 60% appearing once. As to this clonotype: The antigen is undetermined.

The clonotype comes from a woman aged 18 to 35 who received the yellow fever vaccine. The chain joins TRBV11-1 to TRBJ1-2; D possibly corresponds to TRBD1 (5 bases). This material consisted of T cells from blood (PBMCs), unsorted or a sorted subset (not recorded which), taken before or after yellow fever vaccination (not recorded which). The DNA of the CDR3 is TGTGCCAGCAGCGTCAAAGCAGGGAACTATGGCTACACCTTC. It translates to CASSVKAGNYGYTF.